This T cell receptor beta chain is from a study of glioma-infiltrating T cells. Study-level results: Non-neoplastic patients had below-expected tissue-blood divergence, while all gliomas exceeded expectation. CDR3 overlap between tissue and blood was very small.

This clonotype has ten or more counts. Its antigen is currently unknown. Germline lookup yields CDR1 MDHEN and CDR2 SYDVKM. Trimming pared 1 base from V and 4 bases from J, leaving 5 bases between. This CDR3 region has 12 residues. Using RNA template, CDR3s of TCR alpha and beta were amplified with iRepertoire arm-PCR. TCRdb re-called the multiplex PCR reads through MiXCR, storing one row per CDR3 protein. The repertoire holds 90,000 or so distinct CDR3 sequences, with roughly 39% as singletons. The sequence was collected from a human donor with low-grade glioma or glioblastoma, undergoing nonglioma brain surgery, or in good health (not recorded which). Sequences were obtained from glioma tissue, nonneoplastic brain tissue, or PBMCs (not recorded which). The rearrangement joins TRBV28 to TRBJ2-7; D is unresolved. The CDR3: CASSLFSYEQYF. CDR3 bases: TGTGCCAGCAGTTTATTCTCTTACGAGCAGTACTTC.